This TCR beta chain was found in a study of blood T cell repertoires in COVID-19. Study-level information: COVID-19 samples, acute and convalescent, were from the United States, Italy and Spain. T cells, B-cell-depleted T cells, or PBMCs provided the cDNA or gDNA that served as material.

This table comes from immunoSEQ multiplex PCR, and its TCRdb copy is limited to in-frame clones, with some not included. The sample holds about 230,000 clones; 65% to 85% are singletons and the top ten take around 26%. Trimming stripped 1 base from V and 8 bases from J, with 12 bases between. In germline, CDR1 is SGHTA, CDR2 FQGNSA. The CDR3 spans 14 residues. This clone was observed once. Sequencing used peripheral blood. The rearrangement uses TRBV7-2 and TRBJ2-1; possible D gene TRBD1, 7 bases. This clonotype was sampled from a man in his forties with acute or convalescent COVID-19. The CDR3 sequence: CASSLGSRGDEQFF. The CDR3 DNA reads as TGTGCCAGCAGCTTAGGTTCCAGGGGGGATGAGCAGTTCTTC.